The present TCR beta chain was sequenced within a study of T-cell reconstitution after alpha-beta-depleted transplantation in children. Unique molecular identifiers were incorporated into the prepared TCRbeta library. TCRdb processed the PCR reads anew with MiXCR; each CDR3 protein has one entry. The sample contains over 200,000 distinct CDR3 sequences, 8% to 9.5% of which appear only once. This clonotype was seen ten or more times. The input for sequencing was PBMCs from the stem cell graft donor, taken from the stem cell graft. This receptor was taken from a human donor who donated a stem cell graft to a child with acute lymphoblastic leukemia.

The CDR3 spells CSASRQGAGEQYF. The DNA of the CDR3 is TGCAGTGCCTCGAGACAGGGGGCGGGTGAGCAGTACTTC. The rearrangement links TRBV20-1 to TRBJ2-7; TRBD1 agrees at 10 bases. Trimming at V came to 6 bases and at J to 7 bases, leaving 9 bases not matched to a gene. CDR3 length equals 13 residues. Germline values: CDR1 DFQATT, CDR2 SNEGSKA (reference sequence).